This TCR beta chain was sequenced for a study of blood T cell repertoires in COVID-19. As for the study in general: PBMCs, B-cell-depleted T cells, or T cells provided the cDNA or gDNA that made up the material.

This clone was picked up one time. CDR3 length: 16 amino acids. The germline CDR1 and CDR2 sequences are MNHEY and SMNVEV (reference sequence). The ends lost 5 bases at V and 6 bases at J; junction bases unmatched: 12. In the original analysis: Scientists estimated how many nucleated cells there were by amplifying reference gene primers. Assay: immunoSEQ multiplex PCR; the TCRdb copy retains only in-frame clones and omits some. Clonal size and the V and J genes are those of that table, whereas D and trimming came from the DNA. Among 150,000 to 200,000 clones, around 85% were seen once, and the ten largest hold around 8%.

The receptor was isolated from a woman aged 55-70 years with acute or convalescent COVID-19. Sequenced input: peripheral blood. The genes are TRBV27 and TRBJ2-1; 8 bases map to TRBD1. The CDR3 nucleotides are TGTGCCAGCAGTCTAACAGGGGGGCTAGCAGGCAATGAGCAGTTCTTC. It yields the protein CASSLTGGLAGNEQFF.